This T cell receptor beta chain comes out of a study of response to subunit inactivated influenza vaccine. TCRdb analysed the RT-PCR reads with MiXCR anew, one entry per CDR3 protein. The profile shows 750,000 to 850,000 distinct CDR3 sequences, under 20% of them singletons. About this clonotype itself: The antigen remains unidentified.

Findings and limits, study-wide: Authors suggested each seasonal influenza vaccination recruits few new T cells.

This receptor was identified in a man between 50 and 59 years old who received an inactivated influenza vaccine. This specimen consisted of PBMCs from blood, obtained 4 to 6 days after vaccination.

This CDR3 reads CSARSRTGVYEQYF. CDR3 in DNA: TGCAGTGCTAGATCACGGACAGGGGTCTACGAGCAGTACTTC. This chain connects TRBV20-1 to TRBJ2-7; 9 bases fit TRBD1. This CDR3 is built from 14 residues. J gave up 3 bases and V 2 bases, and 5 bases lay outside the gene matches. CDR1 and CDR2 from the germline V gene are DFQATT and SNEGSKA (reference sequence).